The 15 T cell receptor beta chains listed next were all sequenced from one sample in a study of blood T cell repertoires in COVID-19. Assay used: immunoSEQ multiplex PCR; TCRdb lists only in-frame clones, some missing. The data contain about 47,000 clones, under 95% of them singletons. The material sequenced was peripheral blood. The receptor set was obtained from a man aged 65 to 85 with active COVID-19.

The chain joins TRBV5-5 to TRBJ1-5; weak D call: TRBD1 (6 bases). Germline CDR1 SGHKS, CDR2 YYEKEE (reference sequence). The CDR3 spans 16 residues. V lost 1 base and J 6 bases, leaving 17 bases between the germline ends. CDR3: CASSLMGGQGGQPQHF. CDR3 sequence (DNA): TGTGCCAGCAGCTTGATGGGGGGGCAAGGTGGTCAGCCCCAGCATTTT.

V is TRBV19 and J is TRBJ2-1; TRBD1 aligns across 10 bases. The germline CDR1 and CDR2 sequences are LNHDA and SQIVND (reference sequence). The CDR3 loop spans 14 amino acids. Trimming took 8 bases from V and 5 from J; bases not matched to a gene: 6. CDR3: CASSPGQGHNEQFF. DNA for the CDR3: TGTGCCAGTTCACCGGGACAGGGGCACAATGAGCAGTTCTTC.

This clone was observed once. The chain carries TRBV28 and TRBJ2-5; maybe TRBD2 (6 bases). V was cut by 9 bases and J by 1 base, with 9 bases left in between. Germline CDR1 and CDR2: MDHEN and SYDVKM. This CDR3 comprises 12 residues. CDR3 DNA sequence: TGTGCCAGTGCGGGGTTCCAAGAGACCCAGTACTTC. This codes for CASAGFQETQYF.

The genes are TRBV6-6 and TRBJ1-2, with 8 positions matching TRBD1. V shed 6 bases and J 6 bases; nucleotides not matched to a gene: 6. In germline, CDR1 is MNHNY, CDR2 SVGAGI (reference sequence). CDR3 length equals 13 residues. CDR3 loop: CASRRNRGDGYTF. The CDR3 DNA reads TGTGCCAGCAGACGTAACAGGGGGGATGGCTACACCTTC.

This clone was counted once. The rearrangement joins TRBV5-1 to TRBJ2-3, with a weak D call TRBD2 (5 bases). CDR3 length equals 14 residues. Germline V gene data show CDR1 as SGHRS and CDR2 as YFSETQ. The V end lost 1 base, the J end lost 4 bases, and 10 bases lay between the germline ends. The CDR3 sequence is CASSLRLSADTQYF. For the CDR3, the DNA is TGCGCCAGCAGCTTGCGACTATCAGCAGATACGCAGTATTTT.

The CDR3 coding sequence is TGTGCCAGCAGCTTAGCCCGGGCCCCGGGGGGAGAGACCCAGTACTTC. It yields the protein CASSLARAPGGETQYF. This rearrangement joins TRBV7-8 to TRBJ2-5; 7 bases fit TRBD2. Per germline, CDR1 SGHVS and CDR2 FQNEAQ. V was pared by 0 bases and J by 4 bases, with 8 bases of the junction left unmatched. The CDR3 sequence is 16 residues long.

The chain employs TRBV13 and TRBJ2-7, with D uncertain. Per the germline V gene, CDR1 is PRHDT and CDR2 is FYEKMQ (reference sequence). The CDR3 is 12 amino acids. V was trimmed by 8 bases and J by 6 bases, leaving 14 bases between them. The CDR3 region has the DNA TGTGCCAGCGCCTACCTTGGCGGCGAGCAGTACTTC. This sequence encodes CASAYLGGEQYF. The whole variable domain, remainder taken from reference TRBV13 and TRBJ2-7, is AAGVIQSPRHLIKEKRETATLKCYPIPRHDTVYWYQQGPGQDPQFLISFYEKMQSDKGSIPDRFSAQQFSDYHSELNMSSLELGDSALYFCASAYLGGEQYFGPGTRLTVT.

The chain links TRBV28 to TRBJ1-2, with TRBD1 matching 8 bases. The CDR3 is 15 amino acids. CDR1 and CDR2 from the germline V gene are MDHEN and SYDVKM. V shed 5 bases, J shed 4 bases, and the junction held 9 bases outside the gene matches. CDR3 in DNA: TGTGCCAGCAGTGTCGGACAGGGCAGAATCTATGGCTACACCTTC. This encodes CASSVGQGRIYGYTF.

J is TRBJ2-7 and V is TRBV7-8; weak D call: TRBD2 (6 bases). V gave up 3 bases and J gave up 7 bases, with 16 bases separating them. CDR1 is SGHVS and CDR2 is FQNEAQ in the germline V gene. This CDR3 spans 14 amino acids. DNA of the CDR3: TGTGCCAGCAGCTTCAAGCTAACCGGGGGAGAGCAGTACTTC. Its translation: CASSFKLTGGEQYF.

The chain joins TRBV7-2 to TRBJ1-1, with D possibly matching TRBD1 (6 bases). Trimming removed 5 bases from V and 2 bases from J, with 18 bases in between. Germline V gene sequence: CDR1 SGHTA, CDR2 FQGNSA. This CDR3 is built from 16 residues. The CDR3, as DNA: TGTGCCAGCAGCCCCGCCTTCGGGGGGCGAAACACTGAAGCTTTCTTT. Translating gives CASSPAFGGRNTEAFF.

The chain couples TRBV3-1 (or the pseudogene TRBV3-2) to TRBJ1-3; D perhaps matches TRBD1 (5 bases). From germline, CDR1 is LGHDT and CDR2 YNNKEL (reference sequence). The CDR3 is 15 residues long. V lost 1 base to trimming and J lost 0 bases, with 7 bases between them. This CDR3 reads CASSQGGVSGNTIYF. The CDR3 coding sequence is TGTGCCAGCAGCCAAGGGGGGGTCTCTGGAAACACCATATATTTT.

The J gene is TRBJ1-6, the V gene TRBV28; the match to TRBD1 covers 8 bases. V shed 8 bases, J shed 10 bases, and the junction held 13 bases outside the gene matches. The CDR3 contains 15 residues. CDR1 MDHEN and CDR2 SYDVKM come from the germline V gene. CDR3 coding DNA: TGTGCCAGCCAACTCCCAATGACAGGGGCGTCACCCCTCCACTTT. It codes for CASQLPMTGASPLHF.

The chain employs TRBV13 and TRBJ2-5, with TRBD2 identical over 14 bases. CDR3 size: 15 residues. In germline, CDR1 is PRHDT, CDR2 FYEKMQ (reference sequence). V lost 5 bases to trimming and J lost 5 bases; unmatched junction nucleotides: 4. The CDR3 bases are TGTGCCAGCAGCCCAAGGACTAGCGGGGGGGAGACCCAGTACTTC. The encoded protein is CASSPRTSGGETQYF.

This clone was seen a single time. The chain employs TRBV9 and TRBJ2-2, with D maybe TRBD1 (5 bases). Between the trimmed V and J ends, which lost 0 bases and 1 base, there was a span of 7 bases. This CDR3 is 15 amino acids long. Germline values: CDR1 SGDLS, CDR2 YYNGEE. CDR3: CASSVATENTGELFF. The CDR3 DNA follows: TGTGCCAGCAGCGTAGCGACAGAGAACACCGGGGAGCTGTTTTTT.

This sequence joins TRBV2 and TRBJ1-2; D remains unclear. The CDR3 length is 14 residues. CDR1 is SNHLY, CDR2 FYNNEI, per germline. Trimming took off 4 bases at V and 3 bases at J, with 12 bases between the two ends. The CDR3 sequence: CASSAVIGDYGYTF. CDR3 in DNA: TGTGCCAGCAGTGCCGTTATCGGAGACTATGGCTACACCTTC.